This TCR beta chain was sequenced in a study of T cell repertoires in cytomegalovirus infection. Study details: The authors relied on CMV epitopes, both recently identified HLA-C-restricted and well-studied HLA-B-restricted. Public TCR beta signature analysis indicated the presence of both CMV infection and matching HLA type. Study-level points and caveats: Of the TCR beta families, the public ones yielded a cumulative frequency that identified carriers of CMV plus the relevant HLA. The response measured ex vivo was dominated by TCR beta clonotypes (HLA-C-restricted and CMV-specific).

This clonotype was detected ten times or more. Its antigen is not known. Germline CDR1 and CDR2: SGHTA and FQGNSA. V lost 2 bases and J 0 bases, leaving 8 bases between the germline ends. This CDR3 is built from 14 residues. MiXCR was run by TCRdb on the reads, yielding one entry per CDR3 protein. Counted here are 640,000 or so distinct CDR3 sequences, roughly 33% occurring once; the ten biggest clones make up 15% to 20%. The chain is built from TRBV7-2 and TRBJ2-7; D not resolved. Sequencing was performed on cultured PBMCs, taken from culture after CMV antigen stimulation. The TCR originated in a human donor in good health (CMV status not recorded). Some clones in this sample may be carry-over from other donors' samples. CDR3 residues: CASSLFQDSYEQYF. Here the CDR3 DNA reads TGTGCCAGCAGCTTATTTCAGGACTCCTACGAGCAGTACTTC.